This paragraph reports one T cell receptor (beta chain). Antigen: not known. The CDR3 is 13 residues long. Germline values: CDR1 MDHEN, CDR2 SYDVKM. With V trimmed by 4 bases and J by 2 bases, 2 bases remained unmatched. This specimen comes from a study of T cell responses to AZD1222 COVID-19 vaccine. Here immunoSEQ multiplex PCR was the method, and the copy in TCRdb shows in-frame clones only, minus some. The repertoire includes about 180,000 clones, about 90% of them detected once, and approximately 8% sits in the top ten. General observations from the study: Most donors were white British, females outnumbered males, and clonal diversity was possibly underestimated. Baseline serostatus was positive in only six AZD1222 recipients. Unmutated regions of variants are reportedly targeted by nearly half of spike-specific TCRs.

The chain carries TRBV28 and TRBJ2-7, with TRBD2 matching over 7 bases. The sequencing here drew on peripheral blood, taken on day 0 of AZD1222 vaccination. This TCR came from an adult in good health. CDR3 region: CASSYGGAYEQYF. The CDR3 DNA reads TGTGCCAGCAGTTATGGGGGGGCCTACGAGCAGTACTTC. The full variable domain, with the rest looked up from reference TRBV28 and TRBJ2-7, is DVKVTQSSRYLVKRTGEKVFLECVQDMDHENMFWYRQDPGLGLRLIYFSYDVKMKEKGDIPEGYSVSREKKERFSLILESASTNQTSMYLCASSYGGAYEQYFGPGTRLTVT.